This T cell receptor beta chain was identified in a study of cytomegalovirus exposure and HLA in healthy donors. Study background: In a later analysis, it was reported that the 110 or so validation repertoires had been produced on the same platform as the 550 to 850 repertoires belonging to the first cohort. Study-wide results and caveats: Among TCR beta chains, those listed as cytomegalovirus-associated numbered around 160. Reports described diagnosis of cytomegalovirus status by the classifier as highly specific and sensitive.

The CDR3 contains 13 residues. The J segment lost 10 bases and the V segment lost 5 bases, leaving 8 bases of the junction unmatched. CDR1 and CDR2 from the germline V gene are LNHDA and SQIVND (reference sequence). Method: immunoSEQ multiplex PCR; TCRdb's copy keeps in-frame clones and lacks some. The table includes 56,000 or so clones, roughly 93% detected once. Concerning this clone: What it binds is not known.

The receptor was derived from a woman aged 18-29 years in good health and CMV-seropositive. The rearrangement uses TRBV19 and TRBJ1-1; 9 bases match TRBD1. The source material was PBMCs. CDR3 sequence reads: CASSVTGGGGAFF. In nucleotides, the CDR3 is TGTGCCAGTAGTGTTACAGGGGGCGGTGGAGCTTTCTTT. The variable domain in full, completed from reference TRBV19 and TRBJ1-1, reads DGGITQSPKYLFRKEGQNVTLSCEQNLNHDAMYWYRQDPGQGLRLIYYSQIVNDFQKGDIAEGYSVSREKKESFPLTVTSAQKNPTAFYLCASSVTGGGGAFFGQGTRLTVV.